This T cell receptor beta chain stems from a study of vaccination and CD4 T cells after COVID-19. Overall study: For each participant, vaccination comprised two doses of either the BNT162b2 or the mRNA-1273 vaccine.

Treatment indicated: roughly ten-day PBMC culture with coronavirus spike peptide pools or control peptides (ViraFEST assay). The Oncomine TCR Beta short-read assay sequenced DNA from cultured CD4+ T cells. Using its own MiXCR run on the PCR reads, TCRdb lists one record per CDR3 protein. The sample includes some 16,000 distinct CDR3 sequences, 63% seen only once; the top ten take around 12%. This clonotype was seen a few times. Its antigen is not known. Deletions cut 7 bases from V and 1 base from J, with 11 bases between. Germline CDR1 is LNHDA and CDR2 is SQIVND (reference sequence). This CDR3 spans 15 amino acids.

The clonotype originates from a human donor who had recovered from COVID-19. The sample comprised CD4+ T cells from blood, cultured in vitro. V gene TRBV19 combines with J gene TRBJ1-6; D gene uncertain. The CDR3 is CASTPTLSYNSPLHF. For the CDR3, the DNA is TGTGCCAGTACACCGACACTATCCTATAATTCACCCCTCCACTTT.